The clone carrying this TCR beta chain was seen at least ten times. What it binds is unknown. This specimen belongs to a study of T cell repertoires in cytomegalovirus infection. The CDR3 loop spans 16 amino acids. Trimming shortened V by 0 bases and J by 2 bases, and 13 bases separated the two germline ends. CDR1 is SGHTA, CDR2 FQGNSA, per germline. TCRdb re-called the reads through MiXCR, storing one row per CDR3 protein. Of 570,000 or so distinct CDR3 sequences in the sample, under 45% were seen once. The material was cultured PBMCs, obtained from culture after CMV antigen stimulation. The chain links TRBV7-2 to TRBJ2-5; possible D gene TRBD2, 5 bases. This clonotype was sampled from a human donor in good health (CMV status not recorded). Some clones in this sample may be carry-over from other donors' samples. CDR3 sequence: CASSLARVRKQETQYF. In DNA, the CDR3 is TGTGCCAGCAGCTTAGCGAGGGTGAGGAAACAAGAGACCCAGTACTTC.